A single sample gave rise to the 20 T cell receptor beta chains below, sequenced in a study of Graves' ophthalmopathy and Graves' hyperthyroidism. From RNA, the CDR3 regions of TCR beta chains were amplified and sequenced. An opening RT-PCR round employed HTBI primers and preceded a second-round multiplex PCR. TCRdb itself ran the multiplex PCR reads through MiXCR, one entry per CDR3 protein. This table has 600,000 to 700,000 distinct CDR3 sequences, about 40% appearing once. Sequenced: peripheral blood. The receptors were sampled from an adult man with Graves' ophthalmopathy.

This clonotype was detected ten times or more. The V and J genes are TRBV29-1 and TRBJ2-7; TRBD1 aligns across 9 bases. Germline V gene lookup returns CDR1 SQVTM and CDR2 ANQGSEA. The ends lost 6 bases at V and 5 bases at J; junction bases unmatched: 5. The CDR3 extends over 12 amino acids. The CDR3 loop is CSVTGTGNEQYF. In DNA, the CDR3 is TGCAGCGTGACCGGGACAGGGAACGAGCAGTACTTC.

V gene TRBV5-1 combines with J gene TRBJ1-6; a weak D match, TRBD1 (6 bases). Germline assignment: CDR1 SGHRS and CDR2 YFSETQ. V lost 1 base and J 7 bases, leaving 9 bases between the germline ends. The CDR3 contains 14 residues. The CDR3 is CASSLFQGNSPLHF. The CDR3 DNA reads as TGCGCCAGCAGCTTGTTTCAGGGGAATTCACCCCTCCACTTT.

This CDR3 reads CSSGGTGELFF. As DNA, the CDR3 is TGCAGCTCGGGGGGCACCGGGGAGCTGTTTTTT. The rearrangement uses TRBV29-1 and TRBJ2-2, with 7 bases matching TRBD2. Germline CDR1 SQVTM, CDR2 ANQGSEA. The CDR3 has 11 amino acids. The trim removed 8 bases at V and 4 bases at J, leaving 1 base unmatched.

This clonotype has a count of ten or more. The CDR3 region has the DNA TGTGCCACCAGCATTTCAAAGGACAGGGCGTACCAAGAGACCCAGTACTTC. It translates to CATSISKDRAYQETQYF. This chain links TRBV15 with TRBJ2-5, with 8 positions matching TRBD1. The CDR3 is 17 residues long. Germline CDR1 is LNHNV and CDR2 is YYDKDF (reference sequence). With 4 bases clipped from V and 0 bases from J, the junction kept 10 bases outside the gene matches.

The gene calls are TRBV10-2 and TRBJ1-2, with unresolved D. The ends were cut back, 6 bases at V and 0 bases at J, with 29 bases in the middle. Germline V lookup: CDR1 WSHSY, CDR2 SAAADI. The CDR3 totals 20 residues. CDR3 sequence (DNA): TGCGCCAGCAGCCAAGAAGTCCGCAGGCCAAGAGGAGAGGCTAACTATGGCTACACCTTC. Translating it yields CASSQEVRRPRGEANYGYTF.

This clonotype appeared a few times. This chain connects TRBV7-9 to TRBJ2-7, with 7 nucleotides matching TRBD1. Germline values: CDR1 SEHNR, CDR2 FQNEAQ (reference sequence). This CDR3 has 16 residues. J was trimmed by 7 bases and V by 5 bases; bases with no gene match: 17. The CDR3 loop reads CASSPHTGDRLREQYF. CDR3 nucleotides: TGTGCCAGCAGCCCACATACAGGGGATCGGCTAAGGGAGCAGTACTTC.

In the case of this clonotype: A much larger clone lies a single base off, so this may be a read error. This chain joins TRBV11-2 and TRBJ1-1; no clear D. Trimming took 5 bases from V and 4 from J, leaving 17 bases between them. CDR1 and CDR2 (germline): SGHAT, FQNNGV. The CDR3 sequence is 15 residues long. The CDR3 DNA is TGTGCCAGCAGCAAAGAGGTGTGGGGAGGCACTGAAGCTTTCTTT. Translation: CASSKEVWGGTEAFF.

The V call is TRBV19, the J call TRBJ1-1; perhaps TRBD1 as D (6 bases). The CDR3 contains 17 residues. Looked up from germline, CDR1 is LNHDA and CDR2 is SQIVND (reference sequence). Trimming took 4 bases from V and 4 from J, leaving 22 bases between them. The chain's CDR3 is CASSTPGGRPGGTEAFF. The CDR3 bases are TGTGCCAGTAGTACCCCCGGGGGGCGGCCCGGAGGCACTGAAGCTTTCTTT.

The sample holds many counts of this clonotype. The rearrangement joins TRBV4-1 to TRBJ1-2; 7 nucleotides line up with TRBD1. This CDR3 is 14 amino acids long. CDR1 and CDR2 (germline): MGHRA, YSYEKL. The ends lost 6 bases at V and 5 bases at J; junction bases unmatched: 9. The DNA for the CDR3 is TGCGCCAGCAGACCACAGGGGAAGGATTATGGCTACACCTTC. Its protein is CASRPQGKDYGYTF.

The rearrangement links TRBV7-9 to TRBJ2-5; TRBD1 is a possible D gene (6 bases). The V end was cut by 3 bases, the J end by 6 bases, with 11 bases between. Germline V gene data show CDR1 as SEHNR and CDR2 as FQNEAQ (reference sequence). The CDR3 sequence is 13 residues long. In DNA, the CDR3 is TGTGCCAGCAGCTTGGGGGCCATCAAGACCCAGTACTTC. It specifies CASSLGAIKTQYF.

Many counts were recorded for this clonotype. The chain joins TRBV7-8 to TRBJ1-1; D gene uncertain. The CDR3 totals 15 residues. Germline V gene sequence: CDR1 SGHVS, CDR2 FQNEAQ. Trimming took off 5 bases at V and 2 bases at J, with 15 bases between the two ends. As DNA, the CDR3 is TGTGCCAGCAGCCAAGCGTGGGGTGGAAACACTGAAGCTTTCTTT. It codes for CASSQAWGGNTEAFF.

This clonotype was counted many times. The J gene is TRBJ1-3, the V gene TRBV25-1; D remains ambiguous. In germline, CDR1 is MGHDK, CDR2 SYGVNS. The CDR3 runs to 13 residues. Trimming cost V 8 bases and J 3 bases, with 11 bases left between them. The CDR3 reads CASRQASGNTIYF. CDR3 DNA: TGTGCCAGCCGACAAGCGAGTGGAAACACCATATATTTT.

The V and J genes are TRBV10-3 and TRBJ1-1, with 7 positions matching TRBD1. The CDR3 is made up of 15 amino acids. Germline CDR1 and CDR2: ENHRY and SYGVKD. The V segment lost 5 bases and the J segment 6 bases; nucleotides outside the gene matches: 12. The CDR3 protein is CAISRQGPRGPEAFF. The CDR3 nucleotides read TGTGCCATCAGTAGACAGGGACCCCGTGGGCCTGAAGCTTTCTTT.

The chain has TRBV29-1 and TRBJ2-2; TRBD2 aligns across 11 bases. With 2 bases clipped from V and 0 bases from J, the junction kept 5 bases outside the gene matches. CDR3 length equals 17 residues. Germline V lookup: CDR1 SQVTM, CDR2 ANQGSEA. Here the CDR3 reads CSVELGLAAANTGELFF. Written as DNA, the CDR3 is TGCAGCGTTGAATTGGGACTAGCGGCGGCGAACACCGGGGAGCTGTTTTTT.

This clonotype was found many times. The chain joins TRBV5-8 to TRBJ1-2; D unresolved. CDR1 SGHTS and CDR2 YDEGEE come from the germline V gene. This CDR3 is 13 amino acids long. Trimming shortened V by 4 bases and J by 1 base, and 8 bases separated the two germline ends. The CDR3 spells CASSTDLNYGYTF. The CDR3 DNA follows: TGTGCCAGCAGCACCGACCTTAACTATGGCTACACCTTC.

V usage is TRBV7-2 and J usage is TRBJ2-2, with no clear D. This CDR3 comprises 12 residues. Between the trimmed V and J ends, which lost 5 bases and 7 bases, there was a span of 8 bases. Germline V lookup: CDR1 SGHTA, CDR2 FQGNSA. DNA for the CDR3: TGTGCCAGCAGCGAAGGTCTCGGGGAGCTGTTTTTT. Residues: CASSEGLGELFF.

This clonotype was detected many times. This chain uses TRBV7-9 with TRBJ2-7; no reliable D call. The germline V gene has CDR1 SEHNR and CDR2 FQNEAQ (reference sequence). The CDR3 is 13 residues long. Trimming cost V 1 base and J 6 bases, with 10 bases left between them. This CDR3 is CASSLGSLGEQYF. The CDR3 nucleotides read TGTGCCAGCAGCTTAGGGTCGTTGGGCGAGCAGTACTTC.

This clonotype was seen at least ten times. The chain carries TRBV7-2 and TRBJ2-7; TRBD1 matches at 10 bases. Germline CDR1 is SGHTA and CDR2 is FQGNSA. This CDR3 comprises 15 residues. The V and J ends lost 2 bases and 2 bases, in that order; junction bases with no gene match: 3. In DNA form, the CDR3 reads TGTGCCAGCAGCTTAACGGGACAGGGGCCCTACGAGCAGTACTTC. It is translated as CASSLTGQGPYEQYF. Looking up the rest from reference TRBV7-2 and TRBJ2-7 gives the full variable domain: GAGVSQSPSNKVTEKGKDVELRCDPISGHTALYWYRQSLGQGLEFLIYFQGNSAPDKSGLPSDRFSAERTGGSVSTLTIQRTQQEDSAVYLCASSLTGQGPYEQYFGPGTRLTVT.

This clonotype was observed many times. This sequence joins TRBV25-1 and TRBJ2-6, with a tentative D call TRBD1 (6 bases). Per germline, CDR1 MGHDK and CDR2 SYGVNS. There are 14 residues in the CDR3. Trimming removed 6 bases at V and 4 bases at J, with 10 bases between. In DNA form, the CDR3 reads TGTGCCAGCAGCCACAGGGTGGGGGCCAACGTCCTGACTTTC. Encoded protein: CASSHRVGANVLTF.

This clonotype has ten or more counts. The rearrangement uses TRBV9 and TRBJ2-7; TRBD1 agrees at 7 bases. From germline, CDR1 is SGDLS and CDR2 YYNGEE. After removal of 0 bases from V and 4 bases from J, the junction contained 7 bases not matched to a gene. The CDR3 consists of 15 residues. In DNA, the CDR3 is TGTGCCAGCAGCGTAGCGGCACAGGGGACATACGAGCAGTACTTC. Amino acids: CASSVAAQGTYEQYF.